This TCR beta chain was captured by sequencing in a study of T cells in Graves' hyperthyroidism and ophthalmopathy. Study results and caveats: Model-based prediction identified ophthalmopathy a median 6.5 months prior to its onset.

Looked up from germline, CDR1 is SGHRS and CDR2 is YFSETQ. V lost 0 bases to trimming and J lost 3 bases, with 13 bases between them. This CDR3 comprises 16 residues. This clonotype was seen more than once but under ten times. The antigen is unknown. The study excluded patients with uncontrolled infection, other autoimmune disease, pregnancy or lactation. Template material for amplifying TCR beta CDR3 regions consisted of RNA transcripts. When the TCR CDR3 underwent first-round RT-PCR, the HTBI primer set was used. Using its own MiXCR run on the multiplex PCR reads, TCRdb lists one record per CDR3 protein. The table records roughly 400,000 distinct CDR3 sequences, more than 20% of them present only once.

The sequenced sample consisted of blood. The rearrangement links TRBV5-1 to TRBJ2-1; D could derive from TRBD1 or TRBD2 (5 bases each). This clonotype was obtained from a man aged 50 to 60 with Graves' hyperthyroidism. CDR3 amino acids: CASSLVGGPGYNEQFF. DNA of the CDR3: TGCGCCAGCAGCTTGGTTGGGGGTCCGGGCTACAATGAGCAGTTCTTC.